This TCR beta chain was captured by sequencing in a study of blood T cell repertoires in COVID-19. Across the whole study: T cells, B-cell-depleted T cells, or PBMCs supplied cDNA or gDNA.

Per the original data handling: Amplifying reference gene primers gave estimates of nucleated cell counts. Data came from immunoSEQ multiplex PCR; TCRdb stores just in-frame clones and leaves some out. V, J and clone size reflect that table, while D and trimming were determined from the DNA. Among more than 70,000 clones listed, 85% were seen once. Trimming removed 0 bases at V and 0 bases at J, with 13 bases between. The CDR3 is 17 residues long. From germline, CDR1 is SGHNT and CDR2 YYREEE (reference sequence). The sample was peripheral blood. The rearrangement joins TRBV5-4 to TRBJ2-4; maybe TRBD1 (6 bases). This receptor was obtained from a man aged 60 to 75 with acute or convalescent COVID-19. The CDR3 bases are TGTGCCAGCAGCTTGGAGGGCGGCAGGGGAGCCAAAAACATTCAGTACTTC. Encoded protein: CASSLEGGRGAKNIQYF. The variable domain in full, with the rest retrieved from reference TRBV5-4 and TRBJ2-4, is ETGVTQSPTHLIKTRGQQVTLRCSSQSGHNTVSWYQQALGQGPQFIFQYYREEENGRGNFPPRFSGLQFPNYSSELNVNALELDDSALYLCASSLEGGRGAKNIQYFGAGTRLSVL.